The TCR beta chain described here comes from a study of blood T cell repertoires in COVID-19. Study background: Spain, Italy and the United States supplied samples that represented acute and convalescent COVID-19. Nucleic acid was either cDNA or gDNA, and it came from T cells, B-cell-depleted T cells, or PBMCs.

Germline assignment: CDR1 GTSNPN and CDR2 SVGIG (reference sequence). This CDR3 has 17 amino acids. Germline trimming cut 3 bases from V and 3 bases from J; bases unmatched to any gene: 16. Original data processing: Scientists estimated how many nucleated cells there were by amplifying reference gene primers. Using immunoSEQ multiplex PCR, the repertoire was profiled, and TCRdb retains in-frame clones only, with some absent. V and J calls and clone size are given by that table; D and trimming were obtained from the DNA. The data hold more than 95,000 clones, with roughly 80% observed a single time. The source material was peripheral blood. The TCR was taken from a woman older than 75 with active or convalescent COVID-19. The V gene is TRBV30, the J gene TRBJ1-1, with TRBD1 identical over 7 bases. The CDR3 nucleotides read TGTGCCTGGAGAGGTTGGAATAGGGGGCCGGGGGACACTGAAGCTTTCTTT. As protein: CAWRGWNRGPGDTEAFF. The complete variable domain, with remaining parts taken from reference TRBV30 and TRBJ1-1, reads SQTIHQWPATLVQPVGSPLSLECTVEGTSNPNLYWYRQAAGRGLQLLFYSVGIGQISSEVPQNLSASRPQDRQFILSSKKLLLSDSGFYLCAWRGWNRGPGDTEAFFGQGTRLTVV.